The T cell receptor beta chain described here comes from a study of T cell responses to AZD1222 COVID-19 vaccine. Findings and caveats of the study: Every sample of the repertoires postdated the peak T cell response. A reported finding is that nearly half of spike-specific TCRs target unmutated variant regions. Clonal diversity may have been underestimated, and the donors were mostly white British, with more females than males. Spike-wide vaccine-associated CD4 TCRs dominated at 160-218 and 743-854.

Comment on this clone: What it recognizes is unknown.

The CDR3 loop spans 14 amino acids. Germline V gene data show CDR1 as SGHDT and CDR2 as YYEEEE. V lost 4 bases and J 4 bases, leaving 14 bases between the germline ends. Some clones are missing from TCRdb's copy, which holds only in-frame ones; the method was immunoSEQ multiplex PCR. The data show roughly 93,000 clones, with 70% to 90% seen just once and around 5.9% held by the top ten. This receptor was obtained from an adult in good health. This chain connects TRBV5-6 to TRBJ2-5; D may match TRBD1 or TRBD2 (6 bases each). The sample in question was peripheral blood, obtained on day 0 of AZD1222 vaccination. CDR3 nucleotide sequence: TGTGCCAGCAGCCAAGGGGGGCCAGGAGAGACCCAGTACTTC. Protein product: CASSQGGPGETQYF.